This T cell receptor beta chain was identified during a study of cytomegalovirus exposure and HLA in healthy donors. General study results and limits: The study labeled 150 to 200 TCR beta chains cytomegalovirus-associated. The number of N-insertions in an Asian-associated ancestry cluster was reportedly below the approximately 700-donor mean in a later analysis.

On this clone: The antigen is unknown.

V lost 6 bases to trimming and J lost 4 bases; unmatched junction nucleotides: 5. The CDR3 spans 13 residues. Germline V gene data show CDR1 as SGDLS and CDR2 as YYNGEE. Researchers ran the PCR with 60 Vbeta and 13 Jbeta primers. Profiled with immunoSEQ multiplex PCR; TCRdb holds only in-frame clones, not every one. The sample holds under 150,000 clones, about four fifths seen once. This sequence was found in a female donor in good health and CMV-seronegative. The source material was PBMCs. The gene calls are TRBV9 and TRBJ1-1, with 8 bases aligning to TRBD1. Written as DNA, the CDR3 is TGTGCCAGCACCAGGACAGGGTCCACTGAAGCTTTCTTT. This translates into CASTRTGSTEAFF.